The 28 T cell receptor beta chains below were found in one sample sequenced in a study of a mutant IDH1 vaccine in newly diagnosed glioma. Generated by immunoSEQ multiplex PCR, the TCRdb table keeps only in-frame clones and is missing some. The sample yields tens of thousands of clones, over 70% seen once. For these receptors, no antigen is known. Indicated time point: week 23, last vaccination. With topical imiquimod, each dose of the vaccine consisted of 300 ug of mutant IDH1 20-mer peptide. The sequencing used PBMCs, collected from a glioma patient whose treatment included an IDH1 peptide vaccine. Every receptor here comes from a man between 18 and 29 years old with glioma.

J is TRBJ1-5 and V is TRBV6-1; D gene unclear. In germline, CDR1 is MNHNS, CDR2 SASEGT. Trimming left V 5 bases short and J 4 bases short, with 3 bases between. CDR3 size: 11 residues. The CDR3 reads CASSSNQPQHF. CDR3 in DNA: TGTGCCAGCAGTTCTAATCAGCCCCAGCATTTT.

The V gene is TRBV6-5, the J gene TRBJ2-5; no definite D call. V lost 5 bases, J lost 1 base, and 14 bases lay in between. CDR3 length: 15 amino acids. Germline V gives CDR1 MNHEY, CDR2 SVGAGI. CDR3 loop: CASSLHRSPQETQYF. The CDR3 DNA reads TGTGCCAGCAGTCTCCACCGTTCCCCCCAAGAGACCCAGTACTTC.

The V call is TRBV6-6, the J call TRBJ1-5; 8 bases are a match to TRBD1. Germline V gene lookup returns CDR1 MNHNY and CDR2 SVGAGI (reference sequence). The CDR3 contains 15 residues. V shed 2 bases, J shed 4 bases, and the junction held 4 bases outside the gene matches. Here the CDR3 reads CASSYGQGGNQPQHF. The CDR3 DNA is TGTGCCAGCAGTTACGGACAGGGAGGGAATCAGCCCCAGCATTTT.

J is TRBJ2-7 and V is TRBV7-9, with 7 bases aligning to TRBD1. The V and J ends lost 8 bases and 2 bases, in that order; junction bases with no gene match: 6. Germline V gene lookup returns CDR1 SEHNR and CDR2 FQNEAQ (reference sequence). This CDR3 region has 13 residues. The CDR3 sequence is CASREQGTYEQYF. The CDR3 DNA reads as TGTGCCAGCCGGGAACAGGGGACCTACGAGCAGTACTTC.

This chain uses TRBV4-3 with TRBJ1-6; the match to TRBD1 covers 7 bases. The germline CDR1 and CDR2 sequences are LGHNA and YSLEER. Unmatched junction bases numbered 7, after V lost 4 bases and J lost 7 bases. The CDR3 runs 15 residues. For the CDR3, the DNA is TGCGCCAGCAGCCCGGGTGAACAGGGGAATTCACCCCTCCACTTT. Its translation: CASSPGEQGNSPLHF.

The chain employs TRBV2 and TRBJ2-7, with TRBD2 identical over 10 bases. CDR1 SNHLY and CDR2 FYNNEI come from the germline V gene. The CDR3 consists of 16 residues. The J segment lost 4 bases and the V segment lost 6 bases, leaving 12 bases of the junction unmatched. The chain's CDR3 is CASSAIRAGGRYEQYF. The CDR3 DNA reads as TGTGCCAGCAGCGCAATACGAGCGGGAGGGCGTTACGAGCAGTACTTC.

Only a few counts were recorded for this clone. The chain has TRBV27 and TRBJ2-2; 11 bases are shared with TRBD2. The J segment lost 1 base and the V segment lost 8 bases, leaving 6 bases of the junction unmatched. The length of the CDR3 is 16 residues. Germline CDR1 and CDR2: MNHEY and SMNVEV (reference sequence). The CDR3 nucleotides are TGTGCCAGCCATACTAGCGGGGGCCAGAACACCGGGGAGCTGTTTTTT. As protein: CASHTSGGQNTGELFF.

Here the CDR3 reads CASSPGQPNTGELFF. The DNA of the CDR3 is TGTGCCAGCAGCCCCGGACAGCCGAACACCGGGGAGCTGTTTTTT. This chain connects TRBV7-8 to TRBJ2-2, with D possibly TRBD1 on 6 matching bases. V dropped 5 bases and J dropped 0 bases, with 10 bases sitting between them. Germline V gives CDR1 SGHVS, CDR2 FQNEAQ. This CDR3 contains 15 residues.

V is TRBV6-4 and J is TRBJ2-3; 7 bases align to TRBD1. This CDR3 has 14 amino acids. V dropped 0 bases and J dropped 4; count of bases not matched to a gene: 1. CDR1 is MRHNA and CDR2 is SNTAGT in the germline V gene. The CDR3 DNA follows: TGTGCCAGCAGTGACTCGACAGGGCCAGATACGCAGTATTTT. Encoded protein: CASSDSTGPDTQYF.

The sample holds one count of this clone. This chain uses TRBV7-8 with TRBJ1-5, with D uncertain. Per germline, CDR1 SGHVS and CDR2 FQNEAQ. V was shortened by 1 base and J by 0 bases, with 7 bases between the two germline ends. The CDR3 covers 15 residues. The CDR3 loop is CASSLGVPSNQPQHF. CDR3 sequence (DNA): TGTGCCAGCAGCTTAGGGGTTCCTAGCAATCAGCCCCAGCATTTT.

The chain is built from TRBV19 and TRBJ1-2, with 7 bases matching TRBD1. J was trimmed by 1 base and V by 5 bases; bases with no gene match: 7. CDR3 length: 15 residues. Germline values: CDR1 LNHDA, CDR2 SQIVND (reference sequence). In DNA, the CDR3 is TGTGCCAGTAGTCCGTCGGGGACAGTTAACTATGGCTACACCTTC. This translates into CASSPSGTVNYGYTF.

CDR3 protein: CASSFGQGWSGTEAFF. The DNA of the CDR3 is TGTGCCAGCAGTTTCGGACAGGGGTGGTCGGGCACTGAAGCTTTCTTT. The rearrangement joins TRBV6-5 to TRBJ1-1; 9 bases are a match to TRBD1. The germline CDR1 and CDR2 sequences are MNHEY and SVGAGI. The CDR3 totals 16 residues. V was pared by 4 bases and J by 4 bases, with 10 bases of the junction left unmatched.

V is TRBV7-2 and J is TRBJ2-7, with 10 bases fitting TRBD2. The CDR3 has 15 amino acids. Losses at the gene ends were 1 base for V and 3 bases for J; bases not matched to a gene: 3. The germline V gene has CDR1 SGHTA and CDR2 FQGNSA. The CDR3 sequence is CASSLEPSGSYEQYF. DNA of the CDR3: TGTGCCAGCAGCTTAGAGCCTAGCGGGAGCTACGAGCAGTACTTC.

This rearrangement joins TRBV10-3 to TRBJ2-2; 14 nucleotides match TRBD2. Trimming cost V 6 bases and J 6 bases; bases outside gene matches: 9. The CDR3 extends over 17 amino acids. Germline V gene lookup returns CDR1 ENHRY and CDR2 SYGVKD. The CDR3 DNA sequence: TGTGCCATCAGAGGGACTAGCGGGAGTAGGGCCGCCGGGGAGCTGTTTTTT. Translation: CAIRGTSGSRAAGELFF.

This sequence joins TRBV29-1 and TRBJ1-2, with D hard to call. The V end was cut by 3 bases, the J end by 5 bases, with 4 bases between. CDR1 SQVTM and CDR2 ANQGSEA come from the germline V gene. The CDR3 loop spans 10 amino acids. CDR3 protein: CSVENYGYTF. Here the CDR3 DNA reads TGCAGCGTTGAGAATTATGGCTACACCTTC.

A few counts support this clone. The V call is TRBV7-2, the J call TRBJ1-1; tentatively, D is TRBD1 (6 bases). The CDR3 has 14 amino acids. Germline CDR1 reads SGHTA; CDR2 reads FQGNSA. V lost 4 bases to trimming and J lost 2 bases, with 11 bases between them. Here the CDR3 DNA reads TGTGCCAGCAGCTCAGGACAGACAAACACTGAAGCTTTCTTT. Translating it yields CASSSGQTNTEAFF.

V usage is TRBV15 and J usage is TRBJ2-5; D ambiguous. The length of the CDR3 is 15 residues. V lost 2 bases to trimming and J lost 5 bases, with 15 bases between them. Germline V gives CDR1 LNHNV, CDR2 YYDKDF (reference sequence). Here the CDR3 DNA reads TGTGCCACCAGCAGACCTCTTCAACTTACCGAGACCCAGTACTTC. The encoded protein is CATSRPLQLTETQYF.

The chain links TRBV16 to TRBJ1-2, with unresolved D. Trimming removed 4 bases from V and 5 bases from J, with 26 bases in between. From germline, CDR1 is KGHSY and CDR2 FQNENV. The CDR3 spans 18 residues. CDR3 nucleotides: TGTGCCAGCAGCCGTCTTACCTACATGGACGTGAGCGGGTATGGCTACACCTTC. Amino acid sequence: CASSRLTYMDVSGYGYTF.

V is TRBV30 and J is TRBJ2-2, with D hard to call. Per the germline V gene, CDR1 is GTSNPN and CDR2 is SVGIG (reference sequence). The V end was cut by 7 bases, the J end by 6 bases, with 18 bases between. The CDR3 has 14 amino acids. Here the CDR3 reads CASTRDKVSGELFF. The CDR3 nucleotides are TGTGCCTCAACCCGAGACAAAGTGTCCGGGGAGCTGTTTTTT.

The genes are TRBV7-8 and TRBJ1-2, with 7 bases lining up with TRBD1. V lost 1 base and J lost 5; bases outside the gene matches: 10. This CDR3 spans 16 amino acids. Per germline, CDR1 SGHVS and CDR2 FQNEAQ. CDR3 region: CASSLDAGQFLYGYTF. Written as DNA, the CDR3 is TGTGCCAGCAGCTTAGACGCGGGACAGTTCTTGTATGGCTACACCTTC.

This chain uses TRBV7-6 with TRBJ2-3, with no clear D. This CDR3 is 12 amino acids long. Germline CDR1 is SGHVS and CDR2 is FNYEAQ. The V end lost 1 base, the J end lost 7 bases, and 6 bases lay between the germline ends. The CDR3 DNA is TGTGCCAGCAGCTTAGGATCCAATACGCAGTATTTT. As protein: CASSLGSNTQYF. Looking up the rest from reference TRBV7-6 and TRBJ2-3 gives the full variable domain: GAGVSQSPRYKVTKRGQDVALRCDPISGHVSLYWYRQALGQGPEFLTYFNYEAQQDKSGLPNDRFSAERPEGSISTLTIQRTEQRDSAMYRCASSLGSNTQYFGPGTRLTVL.

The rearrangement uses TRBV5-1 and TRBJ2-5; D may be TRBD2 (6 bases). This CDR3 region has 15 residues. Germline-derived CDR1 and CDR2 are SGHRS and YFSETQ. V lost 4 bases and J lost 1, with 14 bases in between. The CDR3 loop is CASSLRGGFQETQYF. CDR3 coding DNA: TGCGCCAGCAGCCTGCGGGGCGGATTCCAAGAGACCCAGTACTTC.

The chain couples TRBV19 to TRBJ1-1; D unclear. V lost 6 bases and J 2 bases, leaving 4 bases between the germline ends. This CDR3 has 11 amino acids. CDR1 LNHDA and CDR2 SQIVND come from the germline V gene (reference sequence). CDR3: CASRINTEAFF. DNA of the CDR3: TGTGCCAGTAGAATAAACACTGAAGCTTTCTTT.

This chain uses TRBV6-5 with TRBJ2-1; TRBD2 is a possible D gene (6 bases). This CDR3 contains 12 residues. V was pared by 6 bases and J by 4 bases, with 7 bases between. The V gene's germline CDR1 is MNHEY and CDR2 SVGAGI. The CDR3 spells CASSGTYNEQFF. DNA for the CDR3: TGTGCCAGCAGCGGGACTTACAATGAGCAGTTCTTC.

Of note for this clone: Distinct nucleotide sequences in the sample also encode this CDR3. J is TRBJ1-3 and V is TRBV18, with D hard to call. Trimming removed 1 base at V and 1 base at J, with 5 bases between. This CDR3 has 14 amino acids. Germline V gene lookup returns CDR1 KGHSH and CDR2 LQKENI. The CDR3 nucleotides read TGTGCCAGCTCACCACAGGGATCTGGAAACACCATATATTTT. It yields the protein CASSPQGSGNTIYF. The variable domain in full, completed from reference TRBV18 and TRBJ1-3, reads NAGVMQNPRHLVRRRGQEARLRCSPMKGHSHVYWYRQLPEEGLKFMVYLQKENIIDESGMPKERFSAEFPKEGPSILRIQQVVRGDSAAYFCASSPQGSGNTIYFGEGSWLTVV.

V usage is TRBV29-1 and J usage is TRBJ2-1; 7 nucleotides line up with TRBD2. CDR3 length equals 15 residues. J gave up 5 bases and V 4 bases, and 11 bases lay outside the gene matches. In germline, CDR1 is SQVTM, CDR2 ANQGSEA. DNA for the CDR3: TGCAGCGTTGCCATTTCGGGACTACCGAACAATGAGCAGTTCTTC. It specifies CSVAISGLPNNEQFF.

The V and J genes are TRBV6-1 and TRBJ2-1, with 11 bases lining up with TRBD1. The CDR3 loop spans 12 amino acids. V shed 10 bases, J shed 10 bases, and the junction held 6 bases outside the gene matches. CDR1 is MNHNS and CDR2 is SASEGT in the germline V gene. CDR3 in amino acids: CATGQGAREQFF. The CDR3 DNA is TGTGCCACCGGACAGGGGGCGCGAGAGCAGTTCTTC.

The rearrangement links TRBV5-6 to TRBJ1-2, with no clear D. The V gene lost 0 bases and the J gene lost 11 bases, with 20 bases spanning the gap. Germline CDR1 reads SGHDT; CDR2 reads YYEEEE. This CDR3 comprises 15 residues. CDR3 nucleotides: TGTGCCAGCAGCTTGGCCGGGTCACGGTCTGTAAGGTACACCTTC. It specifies CASSLAGSRSVRYTF.